This passage covers 28 T cell receptor beta chains from one sample sequenced in a study of T-cell memory formation after mild COVID-19. TCRdb redid the calling of the 5' RACE reads with MiXCR, one entry per CDR3 protein. This table holds approximately 290,000 distinct CDR3 sequences, approximately 19% found once. Sequences were obtained from PBMCs or a T cell subset sorted from them (not recorded which). Receptor source: a man in his late teens or twenties who had mild COVID-19 (a few samples of this study predate the infection). Cell type and time point are not known.

This chain connects TRBV7-8 to TRBJ1-5; 7 bases are shared with TRBD1. The trim removed 1 base at V and 7 bases at J, leaving 4 bases unmatched. The CDR3 spans 14 residues. The germline V gene has CDR1 SGHVS and CDR2 FQNEAQ. The CDR3 sequence is CASSLDRGRQPQHF. CDR3 coding DNA: TGTGCCAGCAGCTTAGACAGGGGAAGGCAGCCCCAGCATTTT. Combining the CDR3 with reference TRBV7-8 and TRBJ1-5 gives the whole variable domain GAGVSQSPRYKVAKRGQDVALRCDPISGHVSLFWYQQALGQGPEFLTYFQNEAQLDKSGLPSDRFFAERPEGSVSTLKIQRTQQEDSAVYLCASSLDRGRQPQHFGDGTRLSIL.

The V and J genes are TRBV7-2 and TRBJ2-5; 11 bases are shared with TRBD2. CDR1 is SGHTA and CDR2 is FQGNSA in the germline V gene. The V and J ends lost 1 base and 5 bases, in that order; junction bases with no gene match: 6. The CDR3 has 16 residues. CDR3 coding DNA: TGTGCCAGCAGCTTAGTTCCGGGACTAGCGGCTGAGACCCAGTACTTC. Protein sequence: CASSLVPGLAAETQYF.

V usage is TRBV6-5 and J usage is TRBJ2-5, with 10 bases that match TRBD2. Trimming took 6 bases from V and 2 from J; bases not matched to a gene: 3. The CDR3 length is 14 residues. The germline CDR1 and CDR2 sequences are MNHEY and SVGAGI. The CDR3 nucleotides are TGTGCCAGCAGCCAACTAGCGGGGCAAGAGACCCAGTACTTC. Amino acid sequence: CASSQLAGQETQYF.

This clonotype has just a few counts. The chain joins TRBV20-1 to TRBJ2-3; possibly TRBD1 for D (5 bases). V lost 2 bases and J lost 4, with 13 bases in between. Germline V gene sequence: CDR1 DFQATT, CDR2 SNEGSKA (reference sequence). The CDR3 length is 14 residues. The CDR3 DNA sequence: TGCAGTGCTAGAAGGGCGCAAGGGGCAGATACGCAGTATTTT. Its protein is CSARRAQGADTQYF.

V and J are TRBV7-6 and TRBJ2-3, with 8 bases identical to TRBD2. The ends lost 1 base at V and 0 bases at J; junction bases unmatched: 3. The germline gives CDR1 SGHVS, CDR2 FNYEAQ. This CDR3 has 16 amino acids. CDR3 coding DNA: TGTGCCAGCAGCTTAGGCGGGGGGCCCAGCACAGATACGCAGTATTTT. It encodes CASSLGGGPSTDTQYF.

V gene TRBV5-1 combines with J gene TRBJ2-1; D is unclear. CDR3 length: 11 residues. The germline CDR1 and CDR2 sequences are SGHRS and YFSETQ. Trimming cost V 4 bases and J 11 bases, with 10 bases left between them. The CDR3 protein is CASSLPGQQFF. CDR3 nucleotides: TGCGCCAGCAGCCTCCCCGGGCAGCAGTTCTTC.

The rearrangement joins TRBV7-3 to TRBJ2-5; D ambiguous. Germline CDR1 is SGHTA and CDR2 is FQGTGA. CDR3 length equals 12 residues. Trimming removed 6 bases from V and 5 bases from J, with 10 bases in between. In DNA, the CDR3 is TGTGCCAGCAGGTCGGGCTCGGAGACCCAGTACTTC. Protein: CASRSGSETQYF.

This clonotype was seen a few times. This chain joins TRBV6-5 and TRBJ1-1; 9 bases fit TRBD1. There are 15 residues in the CDR3. J was trimmed by 7 bases and V by 0 bases; bases with no gene match: 6. CDR1 MNHEY and CDR2 SVGAGI come from the germline V gene. As DNA, the CDR3 is TGTGCCAGCAGTTACTCTGACAGGGGGGGTTTTGAAGCTTTCTTT. The encoded protein is CASSYSDRGGFEAFF.

The chain couples TRBV6-5 to TRBJ2-7, with D perhaps matching TRBD1 (6 bases). The CDR3 is 15 amino acids. Germline CDR1 MNHEY, CDR2 SVGAGI. Trimming took off 8 bases at V and 2 bases at J, with 19 bases between the two ends. The CDR3 sequence is CASALEQGSTYEQYF. The CDR3 DNA is TGTGCCAGCGCTTTAGAACAGGGATCAACCTACGAGCAGTACTTC.

This clonotype was observed a few times. The gene calls are TRBV7-3 and TRBJ1-2, with 7 bases lining up with TRBD1. J gave up 7 bases and V 5 bases, and 7 bases lay outside the gene matches. The V gene's germline CDR1 is SGHTA and CDR2 FQGTGA. CDR3 length equals 13 residues. In nucleotides, the CDR3 is TGTGCCAGCAGCCCAGGGGGGGTCGTTGGCTACACCTTC. It specifies CASSPGGVVGYTF.

CDR3 nucleotide sequence: TGTGCCAGCAGCCTGAGCGGGGGACACTCCTACGAGCAGTACTTC. The encoded protein is CASSLSGGHSYEQYF. This rearrangement joins TRBV7-2 to TRBJ2-7, with 8 bases that match TRBD2. V was pared by 5 bases and J by 0 bases, with 6 bases of the junction left unmatched. Germline V gives CDR1 SGHTA, CDR2 FQGNSA. This CDR3 has 15 amino acids. The full variable domain, completed using reference TRBV7-2 and TRBJ2-7, is GAGVSQSPSNKVTEKGKDVELRCDPISGHTALYWYRQSLGQGLEFLIYFQGNSAPDKSGLPSDRFSAERTGGSVSTLTIQRTQQEDSAVYLCASSLSGGHSYEQYFGPGTRLTVT.

This rearrangement joins TRBV10-1 to TRBJ2-1, with a tentative D call TRBD2 (6 bases). Deletions cut 2 bases from V and 1 base from J, with 9 bases between. CDR3 size: 15 residues. Germline V gene data show CDR1 as WNHNN and CDR2 as SYGVQD (reference sequence). Here the CDR3 DNA reads TGCGCCAGCAGTGAGGGACGGGGGTCCTACAATGAGCAGTTCTTC. The encoded protein is CASSEGRGSYNEQFF.

A few counts support this clonotype. The rearrangement uses TRBV7-8 and TRBJ2-5; D possibly corresponds to TRBD1 (6 bases). The CDR3 spans 15 residues. Germline CDR1 is SGHVS and CDR2 is FQNEAQ. The ends were cut back, 3 bases at V and 4 bases at J, with 15 bases in the middle. The CDR3 region is CASSLFPGARETQYF. The CDR3 DNA sequence: TGTGCCAGCAGCTTGTTCCCAGGGGCCCGAGAGACCCAGTACTTC.

This clonotype has a handful of counts. This rearrangement joins TRBV4-1 to TRBJ2-5; 8 nucleotides agree with TRBD1. With V trimmed by 0 bases and J by 5 bases, 5 bases remained unmatched. From germline, CDR1 is MGHRA and CDR2 YSYEKL. This CDR3 is built from 15 residues. The CDR3 DNA sequence: TGCGCCAGCAGCCAAGATCCAGGGGGCTGGGAGACCCAGTACTTC. As protein: CASSQDPGGWETQYF.

The table lists this clonotype with a few counts. This chain uses TRBV12-3 or TRBV12-4 with TRBJ1-2, with D maybe TRBD1 (5 bases). The V gene lost 3 bases and the J gene lost 8 bases, with 16 bases spanning the gap. The CDR3 length is 14 residues. The CDR3, as DNA: TGTGCCAGCAGTTTGAGGGGAAAAGTATACGGCTACACCTTC. Its translation is CASSLRGKVYGYTF.

This clonotype was detected a few times. The gene calls are TRBV10-3 and TRBJ2-5; 11 bases are a match to TRBD2. V lost 6 bases, J lost 2 bases, and 5 bases stayed unmatched. CDR1 is ENHRY and CDR2 is SYGVKD in the germline V gene. The CDR3 is 15 residues long. The CDR3 DNA sequence: TGTGCCATCAGCCCGACTAGCGGGGTTCAAGAGACCCAGTACTTC. This translates into CAISPTSGVQETQYF.

Only a few counts were recorded for this clonotype. CDR3 bases: TGTGCCATCAGTGAGTGGGGGTCCGGTCAGCCCCAGCATTTT. Translated, it gives CAISEWGSGQPQHF. The rearrangement links TRBV10-3 to TRBJ1-5, with D possibly being TRBD1 (5 bases). Trimming shortened V by 1 base and J by 6 bases, and 10 bases separated the two germline ends. This CDR3 region has 14 residues. CDR1 and CDR2 (germline): ENHRY, SYGVKD.

In its sample, this clonotype was seen once. The V and J genes are TRBV18 and TRBJ1-6; D uncertain. The CDR3 is 16 amino acids. The germline V and J ends were trimmed by 3 bases and 10 bases, with 19 bases remaining between them. Germline assignment: CDR1 KGHSH and CDR2 LQKENI. In DNA, the CDR3 is TGTGCCAGCTCACCCGATGAAAACAGCCCCAGGTCACCCCTCCACTTT. It translates to CASSPDENSPRSPLHF.

V usage is TRBV30 and J usage is TRBJ1-1; possible D gene TRBD1, 5 bases. The germline gives CDR1 GTSNPN, CDR2 SVGIG (reference sequence). There are 16 residues in the CDR3. V lost 0 bases and J lost 1, with 15 bases in between. CDR3 residues: CAWSVRSGQGNTEAFF. In DNA, the CDR3 is TGTGCCTGGAGTGTACGCTCGGGGCAAGGGAACACTGAAGCTTTCTTT.

This clonotype was seen a handful of times. The gene calls are TRBV9 and TRBJ1-2; a possible D gene is TRBD1 (5 bases). Germline V lookup: CDR1 SGDLS, CDR2 YYNGEE. This CDR3 has 13 amino acids. V was shortened by 4 bases and J by 6 bases, with 13 bases between the two germline ends. CDR3 sequence reads: CASSRGASDGYTF. The CDR3 nucleotides read TGTGCCAGCAGCAGAGGGGCGTCCGATGGCTACACCTTC.

The chain carries TRBV30 and TRBJ2-1, with a weak D call TRBD1 (5 bases). V lost 7 bases and J 8 bases, leaving 15 bases between the germline ends. The CDR3 contains 12 residues. Germline V gives CDR1 GTSNPN, CDR2 SVGIG (reference sequence). The CDR3 sequence: CAFLAGNHEQFF. The CDR3, as DNA: TGTGCCTTCTTGGCAGGGAACCATGAGCAGTTCTTC.

This clonotype was counted a few times. The chain employs TRBV12-3 or TRBV12-4 and TRBJ1-2; tentatively, D is TRBD1 (5 bases). This CDR3 contains 14 residues. The V gene lost 3 bases and the J gene lost 4 bases, with 12 bases spanning the gap. CDR3 sequence: CASSFSPRVYGYTF. CDR3 DNA: TGTGCCAGCAGTTTTTCGCCCAGGGTCTATGGCTACACCTTC.

This clonotype has only a few counts. The chain has TRBV29-1 and TRBJ2-1; TRBD1 might be the D (6 bases). The V end was cut by 8 bases, the J end by 5 bases, with 16 bases between. This CDR3 comprises 13 residues. Germline CDR1 SQVTM, CDR2 ANQGSEA. In nucleotides, the CDR3 is TGCAGCTCCCGATTGGACAGTAACAATGAGCAGTTCTTC. Amino acids: CSSRLDSNNEQFF.

This clonotype has a handful of counts. V usage is TRBV7-9 and J usage is TRBJ1-2; TRBD1 might be the D (6 bases). This CDR3 is built from 15 residues. Per the germline V gene, CDR1 is SEHNR and CDR2 is FQNEAQ (reference sequence). Deletions cut 6 bases from V and 1 base from J, with 15 bases between. In DNA form, the CDR3 reads TGTGCCAGCAGTTTGGTCCAGGGGAATAACTATGGCTACACCTTC. Amino acid sequence: CASSLVQGNNYGYTF.

This clonotype appeared many times. The gene calls are TRBV7-2 and TRBJ2-1, with D uncertain. Trimming left V 5 bases short and J 9 bases short, with 17 bases between. Germline V gene lookup returns CDR1 SGHTA and CDR2 FQGNSA. This CDR3 spans 14 amino acids. Here the CDR3 DNA reads TGTGCCAGCAGCCCCGAAATAGTTGTTCGTGAGCAGTTCTTC. This sequence encodes CASSPEIVVREQFF.

This chain uses TRBV4-1 with TRBJ2-7, with D perhaps assigned TRBD1 or TRBD2 (5 bases each). V was shortened by 0 bases and J by 7 bases, with 13 bases between the two germline ends. The CDR3 totals 14 residues. CDR1 and CDR2 from the germline V gene are MGHRA and YSYEKL. DNA for the CDR3: TGCGCCAGCAGCCAAGATCCCGGGGACCAGGAGCAGTACTTC. Its protein is CASSQDPGDQEQYF.

This clonotype was observed a handful of times. The chain carries TRBV20-1 and TRBJ2-2, with D perhaps matching TRBD1 (5 bases). This CDR3 comprises 14 residues. The germline V gene has CDR1 DFQATT and CDR2 SNEGSKA (reference sequence). V lost 5 bases and J lost 0, with 10 bases in between. CDR3 sequence: CSAQSRANTGELFF. In nucleotides, the CDR3 is TGCAGTGCTCAGAGCAGGGCGAACACCGGGGAGCTGTTTTTT.

V usage is TRBV5-1 and J usage is TRBJ1-5; D uncertain. The CDR3 has 14 amino acids. Germline lookup yields CDR1 SGHRS and CDR2 YFSETQ. V lost 4 bases and J lost 6, with 14 bases in between. The CDR3 reads CASSLGPDPQPQHF. DNA for the CDR3: TGCGCCAGCAGCCTGGGCCCGGACCCTCAGCCCCAGCATTTT. Full variable domain (remainder filled in from reference TRBV5-1 and TRBJ1-5): KAGVTQTPRYLIKTRGQQVTLSCSPISGHRSVSWYQQTPGQGLQFLFEYFSETQRNKGNFPGRFSGRQFSNSRSEMNVSTLELGDSALYLCASSLGPDPQPQHFGDGTRLSIL.